This entry concerns a single T cell receptor beta chain. The record originates from a study of cytomegalovirus exposure and HLA in healthy donors. Study background: Among 398 genotyped donors, roughly 81% fell in the Caucasian-associated ancestry cluster.

V was clipped by 4 bases and J by 0 bases, with 13 bases between them. The V gene's germline CDR1 is SGHNT and CDR2 YYREEE (reference sequence). The CDR3 spans 15 residues. With 60 Vbeta and 13 Jbeta primers, the PCR was carried out. The assay was immunoSEQ multiplex PCR, and TCRdb's table has in-frame clones only and misses some. The sample lists about 190,000 clones; roughly four fifths were seen once. The TCR comes from a woman younger than 35 in good health and CMV-seronegative. This chain connects TRBV5-4 to TRBJ2-5, with D possibly TRBD1 on 6 matching bases. Sequencing was done on a sample of PBMCs. This CDR3 is CASSPYWGHQETQYF. The CDR3 region has the DNA TGTGCCAGCAGCCCCTATTGGGGGCACCAAGAGACCCAGTACTTC.